Listed below are T cell receptor beta chains from one sample, sequenced in a study of blood T cell repertoires in COVID-19. TCRdb keeps only in-frame clones here, not all; method: immunoSEQ multiplex PCR. This sample carries a few hundred thousand clones, approximately 89% of them seen once, and the ten largest clones take around 2%. Sequencing was carried out using PBMCs or T cells enriched from blood (not recorded which). Receptor source: a man between 35 and 55 years old in a cohort exposed to, infected with or recovered from COVID-19 (not recorded which). Each CDR3 is given with its conserved first and last residue. A D gene is named only where the DNA matches it firmly. A clone size is listed for some rows: how often the clone was seen (once, few, many), or a class if it is expanded.

j_call cdr3_length clone_size v_call d_call cdr3_nt cdr3_aa
TRBJ2-5 14 . TRBV15 . TGTGCCACCAGCAGAGACAGGGGACAAGAGACCCAGTACTTC CATSRDRGQETQYF
TRBJ2-7 14 . TRBV10-3 . TGTGCCACAACACCCGGAGGGTCCTCCTACGAGCAGTACTTC CATTPGGSSYEQYF
TRBJ2-7 15 . TRBV6-1 TRBD2 TGTGCCAGCAGTGAACGGGCGGGAGTGGCCTACGAGCAGTACTTC CASSERAGVAYEQYF
TRBJ2-7 15 . TRBV3-1/TRBV3-2 . TGTGCCAGCAGCCAACCCACCGGGTTTGCGTACGAGCAGTACTTC CASSQPTGFAYEQYF
TRBJ2-7 12 . TRBV7-9 . TGTGCCAGCAGCCCGAGGCCTTACGAGCAGTACTTC CASSPRPYEQYF
TRBJ2-3 15 . TRBV28 TRBD2 TGTGCCAGCAGTTTGGATTCAGCGGGGGGTCCTACGCAGTATTTT CASSLDSAGGPTQYF
TRBJ2-7 15 . TRBV28 TRBD1 TGTGCCAGCAGTTTATCTTCGACAGGGGAGTACGAGCAGTACTTC CASSLSSTGEYEQYF
TRBJ1-1 14 . TRBV10-2 . TGCGCCAGCAGCTCCGGACTGGTGAACACTGAAGCTTTCTTT CASSSGLVNTEAFF
TRBJ2-7 15 . TRBV5-1 TRBD2 TGCGCCAGCAGCTTGGATGTCGGGGGGTTGTACGAGCAGTACTTC CASSLDVGGLYEQYF
TRBJ2-7 15 . TRBV27 TRBD2 TGTGCCAGCAGAACCAGCGGGGCGAGCTCCTACGAGCAGTACTTC CASRTSGASSYEQYF
TRBJ1-2 11 once TRBV28 . TGTGCCAGCAGGCGGGCCTATGGCTACACCTTC CASRRAYGYTF
TRBJ1-2 16 . TRBV19 . TGTGCCAGTAGTATTGATCATCAGGGGAGCTACTCTGGCTACACCTTC CASSIDHQGSYSGYTF
TRBJ2-3 14 . TRBV7-2 TRBD2 TGTGCCAGCAGCGAAGCGGGAGAGGTAGATACGCAGTATTTT CASSEAGEVDTQYF
TRBJ2-7 14 . TRBV3-1/TRBV3-2 TRBD2 TGTGCCAGCAGCCGGCGGGACTACTACTACGAGCAGTACTTC CASSRRDYYYEQYF
TRBJ2-3 14 . TRBV28 TRBD1 TGTGCCAGCAGTCGGACAGGGGCCACAGATACGCAGTATTTT CASSRTGATDTQYF
TRBJ2-3 14 . TRBV24-1 . TGTGCCACCAGTGATCCCTCAGGGGTAGATACGCAGTATTTT CATSDPSGVDTQYF
TRBJ1-1 11 . TRBV20-1 TRBD1 TGCAGAGCTGCAGGGGGCGACGAAGCTTTCTTT CRAAGGDEAFF
TRBJ2-7 17 . TRBV7-2 TRBD1 TGTGCCAGCAGCTTAGCCCTCTTGACAGGGGCCGGATTCGAGCAGTACTTC CASSLALLTGAGFEQYF
TRBJ1-1 15 once TRBV14 . TGTGCCAGCAGCATTCGGTCCTTTGTGAACACTGAAGCTTTCTTT CASSIRSFVNTEAFF
TRBJ1-5 13 few TRBV10-2 TRBD1 TGCGCCACCGCCGGGACAGTTAATCAGCCCCAGCATTTT CATAGTVNQPQHF
TRBJ1-6 13 . TRBV6-5 TRBD1 TGTGCCAGCAAGACAGGGGTCAACTCACCCCTCCACTTT CASKTGVNSPLHF
TRBJ2-1 14 . TRBV5-1 TRBD2 TGCGCCAGCAGCCGACTAGCGGGAGGGCACGAGCAGTTCTTC CASSRLAGGHEQFF
TRBJ2-3 18 . TRBV7-8 TRBD2 TGTGCCAGCAGCCCAGGTTCTAGCGGGAGGGTAAACACAGATACGCAGTATTTT CASSPGSSGRVNTDTQYF
TRBJ2-3 18 few TRBV4-2 TRBD2 TGTGCCAGCAGCCAAGACGGGCTAGCGGGAGATAGCACAGATACGCAGTATTTT CASSQDGLAGDSTDTQYF